These T cell receptor beta chains were read from a single sample in a study of T cells after yellow fever vaccination. One entry per CDR3 protein, called by TCRdb with MiXCR from the 5' RACE reads. The sample holds 500,000 to 700,000 distinct CDR3 sequences; over 15% are singletons and the top ten take more than 13%. The material was PBMCs, obtained 15 days after the yellow fever booster vaccination. These receptors all come from a young man who received the YFV17D yellow fever vaccine. Both conserved end residues are part of each CDR3. D genes are given only for firm matches. Clone size appears in some rows only: once, few, many, or a class for an expanded clone.

cdr3_nt,cdr3_aa,j_call,v_call,clone_size,d_call
TGTGCCAGCAGCTCAGAGTCCTACGCCGCTTTCTTT,CASSSESYAAFF,TRBJ1-1,TRBV7-9,NA,NA
TGTGCCACCAGCAGAGATTTCGGCACCAATCAGCCCCAGCATTTT,CATSRDFGTNQPQHF,TRBJ1-5,TRBV15,few,NA
TGTGCCAGCAGCTTACGGGCAGGTAACCGTCAAGAGACCCAGTACTTC,CASSLRAGNRQETQYF,TRBJ2-5,TRBV11-2,few,NA
TGCGCCAGCAGCGCGAGGGGACAGCAGTACTTC,CASSARGQQYF,TRBJ2-7,TRBV5-1,NA,NA
TGCAGCGTCGGAGGAGACTCTGGGGCCAACGTCCTGACTTTC,CSVGGDSGANVLTF,TRBJ2-6,TRBV29-1,NA,NA
TGCAGTGCCACCCCCGGGGCTGGTGGCTACACCTTC,CSATPGAGGYTF,TRBJ1-2,TRBV20-1,NA,NA
TGTGCCAGCAGCTTGGGTGTGAGAATAAACACTGAAGCTTTCTTT,CASSLGVRINTEAFF,TRBJ1-1,TRBV5-5,NA,NA
TGTGCCAGCAGTTCCCCGCATCAGGGGACTGAGCAGTTCTTC,CASSSPHQGTEQFF,TRBJ2-1,TRBV6-2/TRBV6-3,few,NA
TGCAGCGTTCAGGGGGCGGGTGAGCAGTACTTC,CSVQGAGEQYF,TRBJ2-7,TRBV29-1,NA,TRBD1
TGCAGTGCTAGGGGCGGGCTGGGTCAATTTAGCACAGATACGCAGTATTTT,CSARGGLGQFSTDTQYF,TRBJ2-3,TRBV20-1,few,NA
TGTGCCAGCACCCCAGCTAGTATAGAGTACAATGAGCAGTTCTTC,CASTPASIEYNEQFF,TRBJ2-1,TRBV7-2,NA,NA
TGTGCCAGCAGCTTAGGTATATGGCAGGGCAGGCAGTACTTC,CASSLGIWQGRQYF,TRBJ2-4,TRBV7-2,NA,NA
TGCGCCAGCAGCCAGGATGGGACTAGCGATACAGATACGCAGTATTTT,CASSQDGTSDTDTQYF,TRBJ2-3,TRBV4-3,NA,TRBD2
TGTGCCAGCGCACCGGGGGTGGAGCAGTTCTTC,CASAPGVEQFF,TRBJ2-1,TRBV7-2,NA,NA
TGTGCCAGCAGTTACTCGGATGGGGAGCAGTTCTTC,CASSYSDGEQFF,TRBJ2-1,TRBV6-5,NA,NA
TGTGCCACCAGTATCCAACTAGCGAATTCATATAATGAGCAGTTCTTC,CATSIQLANSYNEQFF,TRBJ2-1,TRBV15,NA,TRBD2
TGTGCCAGCAGCAGGAGAAAGGGGCAGAACACCGGGGAGCTGTTTTTT,CASSRRKGQNTGELFF,TRBJ2-2,TRBV6-1,few,NA
TGTGCCACCAGCAGGGTCGAAGGGACAGAAAACAATGAGCAGTTCTTC,CATSRVEGTENNEQFF,TRBJ2-1,TRBV15,few,TRBD1
TGTGCCAGCAGTTTCCTTGGATACGAGCAGTACTTC,CASSFLGYEQYF,TRBJ2-7,TRBV28,many,NA
TGTGCCAGCAGTTTGACACAGGGCATTGAGACCCAGTACTTC,CASSLTQGIETQYF,TRBJ2-5,TRBV27,NA,NA
TGCAGTGCTAGAGACCCGGGACAAGGTGCAACTAATGAAAAACCGTTTTTT,CSARDPGQGATNEKPFF,TRBJ1-4,TRBV20-1,NA,NA
TGCAGTGCTAGGTGGGACAGGTATCAGCCCCAGCATTTT,CSARWDRYQPQHF,TRBJ1-5,TRBV20-1,NA,TRBD1
TGTGCCTGGAGTTTGGGGGACATACGCGACGAGCAGTACTTC,CAWSLGDIRDEQYF,TRBJ2-7,TRBV30,few,NA
TGTGCCAGCAGCCAAGAAAGGTGGCAGGGGGCCTACGAGCAGTACTTC,CASSQERWQGAYEQYF,TRBJ2-7,TRBV3-1,many,TRBD1
TGTGCCAGCAGCCGGCGAGCGGGAGTTGGGTACGAGCAGTACTTC,CASSRRAGVGYEQYF,TRBJ2-7,TRBV5-5,NA,TRBD2
TGCAGTGCTAGTGCAGGGTCTACCTTCACTGAAGCTTTCTTT,CSASAGSTFTEAFF,TRBJ1-1,TRBV20-1,NA,NA
TGCGCCAGCAGCTTGGAACAGCCCACAGATACGCAGTATTTT,CASSLEQPTDTQYF,TRBJ2-3,TRBV5-1,few,NA
TGCAGTGCTAGTCCCCCCGTCACAGAAAACAATGAAAAACTGTTTTTT,CSASPPVTENNEKLFF,TRBJ1-4,TRBV20-1,NA,NA
TGTGCCACCAGCATAAGCGGGAGGGAGCAGTTCTTC,CATSISGREQFF,TRBJ2-1,TRBV15,NA,TRBD2
TGCAGTGCCCGTTACGGAGGGACCGAGACCCAGTACTTC,CSARYGGTETQYF,TRBJ2-5,TRBV20-1,NA,NA
TGCGCCAGCAGCTCCCAGGGAACCGGCGACGAGCAGTACTTC,CASSSQGTGDEQYF,TRBJ2-7,TRBV5-1,NA,NA
TGTGCCATCAGTGAGCGTACTAGCAATGAGCAGTTCTTC,CAISERTSNEQFF,TRBJ2-1,TRBV10-3,few,NA
TGTGCCGGAAACCCGGGCGGAGGGGGCACCGGGGAGCTGTTTTTT,CAGNPGGGGTGELFF,TRBJ2-2,TRBV6-1,once,NA
TGTGCCAGCAGTTTATACGGGACAGGGGTCTCTGGGGCCAACGTCCTGACTTTC,CASSLYGTGVSGANVLTF,TRBJ2-6,TRBV27,few,TRBD1
TGCGCCAGCAGCCCGGGACTAGCGGGAGTAGATACGCAGTATTTT,CASSPGLAGVDTQYF,TRBJ2-3,TRBV5-1,many,TRBD2
TGTGCCAGCAGTGTTGCGAGTCACAATGAGCAGTTCTTC,CASSVASHNEQFF,TRBJ2-1,TRBV12-3/TRBV12-4,few,NA
TGTGCCACCAGCAGAGAGACCGGGAGGAATCAGCCCCAGCATTTT,CATSRETGRNQPQHF,TRBJ1-5,TRBV15,few,NA
TGTGCCAGCATCATCGGGACCCTGGTCGGTACGCAGTATTTT,CASIIGTLVGTQYF,TRBJ2-3,TRBV12-3/TRBV12-4,few,NA
TGTGCCAGCAGCCAAAGGACAGGCCAAGAGACCCAGTACTTC,CASSQRTGQETQYF,TRBJ2-5,TRBV5-4,NA,TRBD1
TGTGCCAGCAGCTTGTCGGGGCAGGGTAATAACATTCAGTACTTC,CASSLSGQGNNIQYF,TRBJ2-4,TRBV5-5,few,NA
TGTGCCAGCTCACCAGTTGGGGGAGGACACACAGATACGCAGTATTTT,CASSPVGGGHTDTQYF,TRBJ2-3,TRBV18,NA,NA
TGCGCCAGCAGTCAATCCTTGCGGGGGGACAATGAGCAGTTCTTC,CASSQSLRGDNEQFF,TRBJ2-1,TRBV23-1,few,TRBD2
TGTGCCAGCTCACCACCGTTGGGCATGAACACTGAAGCTTTCTTT,CASSPPLGMNTEAFF,TRBJ1-1,TRBV18,NA,NA
TGTGCCAGCAGAACGGACAGGGATACAGATACGCAGTATTTT,CASRTDRDTDTQYF,TRBJ2-3,TRBV6-2/TRBV6-3,NA,TRBD1
TGTGCCAGCAGCTTAGAGTGGTGGGGGCAAGAGACCCAGTACTTC,CASSLEWWGQETQYF,TRBJ2-5,TRBV7-6,NA,NA
TGTGCCAGCAGCGCGGGCATTCCTAGCACAGATACGCAGTATTTT,CASSAGIPSTDTQYF,TRBJ2-3,TRBV5-4,few,NA
TGCGCCAGCAGCCCAACTAGCGGGGTGTCCTACGAGCAGTACTTC,CASSPTSGVSYEQYF,TRBJ2-7,TRBV5-1,few,TRBD2
TGTGCCAGCAGCTTGTGGGGACAGGGTTTGAGTGAGCAGTACTTC,CASSLWGQGLSEQYF,TRBJ2-7,TRBV7-2,NA,TRBD1
TGTGCCAGCAGTTTATTGGCAGGGGAGAAAGAGACCCAGTACTTC,CASSLLAGEKETQYF,TRBJ2-5,TRBV28,few,NA
TGCGCCAGCAGCTTGGGAATTGGCAATCAGCCCCAGCATTTT,CASSLGIGNQPQHF,TRBJ1-5,TRBV5-1,NA,NA
TGCGCCAGCAGCACTACCGGCCGGGCGGGAGGAAAGACCCAGTACTTC,CASSTTGRAGGKTQYF,TRBJ2-5,TRBV4-1,NA,TRBD2
TGTGCCAGCAGCTTGGCCTTCAGACAAGAGACCCAGTACTTC,CASSLAFRQETQYF,TRBJ2-5,TRBV5-4,NA,NA
TGCAGCGTTGAAGGACTGAGCACTGAGCAGTTCTTC,CSVEGLSTEQFF,TRBJ2-1,TRBV29-1,few,NA
TGCGCCAGCAGTGATGGTGCGGACGGCGATAATGAAAAACTGTTTTTT,CASSDGADGDNEKLFF,TRBJ1-4,TRBV10-1,NA,NA
TGTGCCAGCAGCTTCGACGGGAGGGGGGTCTACAATGAGCAGTTCTTC,CASSFDGRGVYNEQFF,TRBJ2-1,TRBV7-6,few,TRBD2
TGTGCCAGCAGTTATGGAGGGGCAGGGGAGACCCAGTACTTC,CASSYGGAGETQYF,TRBJ2-5,TRBV6-5,few,NA
TGTGCCACCAGCATCTCCGGGGAAAGGTACTTC,CATSISGERYF,TRBJ2-7,TRBV15,NA,NA